The T cell receptor beta chain under discussion was sequenced for a study of CD8+CD57+ T cells in acquired aplastic anemia. All patients picked for sequencing had shown, by flow cytometry, an expansion of CD8+CD57+ cells. V lost 7 bases, J lost 5 bases, and 7 bases stayed unmatched. The CDR3 sequence is 14 residues long. The germline V gene has CDR1 DFQATT and CDR2 SNEGSKA (reference sequence). Genomic DNA, the template, was used for profiling of the TCR beta VDJ and CDR3. TCRdb recomputed calls from the reads with MiXCR, one row per CDR3 protein. This repertoire shows roughly 290,000 distinct CDR3 sequences, approximately 57% found once; its top ten account for roughly 1.3%.

Material: sorted CD4+, CD8+, or CD8+CD57+ T cells (not recorded which) from PBMCs. The origin of this receptor is a human donor with aplastic anemia. The chain recombines TRBV20-1 with TRBJ2-7, with TRBD2 identical over 14 bases. CDR3 in DNA: TGCAGTGTCCCCGGGACTAGCGGGAGAAACGAGCAGTACTTC. Encoded protein: CSVPGTSGRNEQYF.